This T cell receptor beta chain was obtained from a study of CD8+CD57+ T cells in acquired aplastic anemia. Study-wide background: Mean DNA quantity obtained from sorted CD4+ and CD8+ cells was around 3.2 ug.

In its sample, this clonotype was seen many times. The antigen remains unidentified. The study, taken as a whole, reports: Statistical testing detected no significant gap in CD8+ Simpson's diversity between patients and controls. In common between the patients and the controls were some 28 CD8+ CDR3 sequences.

Genomic DNA, serving as template, underwent TCR beta VDJ and CDR3 profiling. TCRdb redid the calling of the reads with MiXCR, one entry per CDR3 protein. The table records approximately 200,000 distinct CDR3 sequences, around 65% of them present only once. The V gene lost 3 bases and the J gene lost 0 bases, with 12 bases spanning the gap. Germline V gene data show CDR1 as LNHDA and CDR2 as SQIVND (reference sequence). This CDR3 is built from 15 residues. The sequence derives from a human donor with severe aplastic anemia or a healthy control (not recorded which). Source material: sorted CD4+, CD8+, or CD8+CD57+ T cells (not recorded which) from PBMCs. The V call is TRBV19, the J call TRBJ2-7; tentatively, D is TRBD1 (5 bases). CDR3 bases: TGTGCCAGTAGTATCTGGGGCGGAGCCTCCTACGAGCAGTACTTC. This sequence encodes CASSIWGGASYEQYF. Using reference TRBV19 and TRBJ2-7 for the parts outside the CDR3, the full variable domain is DGGITQSPKYLFRKEGQNVTLSCEQNLNHDAMYWYRQDPGQGLRLIYYSQIVNDFQKGDIAEGYSVSREKKESFPLTVTSAQKNPTAFYLCASSIWGGASYEQYFGPGTRLTVT.